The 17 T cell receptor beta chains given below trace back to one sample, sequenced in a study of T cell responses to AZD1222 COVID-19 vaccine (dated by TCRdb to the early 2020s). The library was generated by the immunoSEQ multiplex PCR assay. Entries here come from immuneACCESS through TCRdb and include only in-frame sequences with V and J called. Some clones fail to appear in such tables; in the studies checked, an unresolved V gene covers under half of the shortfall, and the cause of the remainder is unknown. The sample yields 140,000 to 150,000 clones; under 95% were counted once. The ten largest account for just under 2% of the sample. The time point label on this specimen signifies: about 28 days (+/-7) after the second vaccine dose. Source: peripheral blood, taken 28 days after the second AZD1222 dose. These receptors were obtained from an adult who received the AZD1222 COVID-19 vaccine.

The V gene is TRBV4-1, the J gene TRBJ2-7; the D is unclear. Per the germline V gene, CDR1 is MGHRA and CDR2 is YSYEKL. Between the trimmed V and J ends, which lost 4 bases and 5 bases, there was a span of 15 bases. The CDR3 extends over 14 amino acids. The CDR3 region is CASSRRQGEDEQYF. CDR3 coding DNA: TGCGCCAGCAGCCGCAGACAAGGAGAGGACGAGCAGTACTTC.

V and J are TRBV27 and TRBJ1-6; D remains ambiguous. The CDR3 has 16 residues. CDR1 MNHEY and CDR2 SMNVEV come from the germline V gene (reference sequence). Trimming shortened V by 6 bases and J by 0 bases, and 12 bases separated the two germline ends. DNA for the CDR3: TGTGCCAGCAGGACATCCCCAGCCTCCTATAATTCACCCCTCCACTTT. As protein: CASRTSPASYNSPLHF.

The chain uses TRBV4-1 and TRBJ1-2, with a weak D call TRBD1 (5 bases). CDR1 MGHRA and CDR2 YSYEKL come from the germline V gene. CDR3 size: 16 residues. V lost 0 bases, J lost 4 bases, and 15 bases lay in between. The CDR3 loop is CASSQEGERGFYGYTF. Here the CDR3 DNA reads TGCGCCAGCAGCCAAGAAGGGGAGAGAGGCTTCTATGGCTACACCTTC.

CDR3 sequence: CASSEQGVGYGYTF. As DNA, the CDR3 is TGCGCCAGCAGTGAGCAGGGGGTGGGCTATGGCTACACCTTC. The rearrangement joins TRBV10-2 to TRBJ1-2; 7 bases line up with TRBD1. CDR3 length: 14 amino acids. After removal of 2 bases from V and 4 bases from J, the junction contained 4 bases not matched to a gene. Germline V gene lookup returns CDR1 WSHSY and CDR2 SAAADI.

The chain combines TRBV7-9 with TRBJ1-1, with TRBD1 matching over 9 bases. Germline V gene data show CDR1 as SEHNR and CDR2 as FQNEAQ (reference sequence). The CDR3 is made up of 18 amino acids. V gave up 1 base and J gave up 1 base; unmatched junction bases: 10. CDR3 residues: CASSLGGQQGAPNTEAFF. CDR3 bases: TGTGCCAGCAGCTTAGGGGGTCAACAGGGGGCTCCGAACACTGAAGCTTTCTTT. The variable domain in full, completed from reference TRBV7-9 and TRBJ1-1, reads DTGVSQNPRHKITKRGQNVTFRCDPISEHNRLYWYRQTLGQGPEFLTYFQNEAQLEKSRLLSDRFSAERPKGSFSTLEIQRTEQGDSAMYLCASSLGGQQGAPNTEAFFGQGTRLTVV.

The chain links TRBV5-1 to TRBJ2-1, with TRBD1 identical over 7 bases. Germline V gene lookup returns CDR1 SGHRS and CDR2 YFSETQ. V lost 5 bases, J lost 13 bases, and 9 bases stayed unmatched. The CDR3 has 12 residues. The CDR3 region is CASRVGQSQQFF. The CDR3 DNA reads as TGCGCCAGCAGGGTGGGACAGAGCCAACAGTTCTTC.

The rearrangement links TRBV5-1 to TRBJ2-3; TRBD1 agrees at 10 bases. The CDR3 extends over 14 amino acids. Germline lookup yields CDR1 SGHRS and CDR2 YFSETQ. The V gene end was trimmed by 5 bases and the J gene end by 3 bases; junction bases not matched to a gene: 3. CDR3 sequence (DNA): TGCGCCAGCAGGGACAGGGGGACGACAGATACGCAGTATTTT. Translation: CASRDRGTTDTQYF.

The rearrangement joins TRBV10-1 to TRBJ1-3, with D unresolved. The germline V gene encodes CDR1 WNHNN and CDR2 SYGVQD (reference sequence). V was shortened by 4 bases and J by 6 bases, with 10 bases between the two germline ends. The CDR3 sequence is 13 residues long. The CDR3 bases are TGCGCCAGCAGTGCGGGCCCCCAAAACACCATATATTTT. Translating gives CASSAGPQNTIYF.

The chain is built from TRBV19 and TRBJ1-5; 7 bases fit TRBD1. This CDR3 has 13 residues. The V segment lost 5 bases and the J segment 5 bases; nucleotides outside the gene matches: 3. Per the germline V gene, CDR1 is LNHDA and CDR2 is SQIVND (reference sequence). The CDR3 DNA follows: TGTGCCAGTAGTGACAGGGCCCATCAGCCCCAGCATTTT. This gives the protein CASSDRAHQPQHF.

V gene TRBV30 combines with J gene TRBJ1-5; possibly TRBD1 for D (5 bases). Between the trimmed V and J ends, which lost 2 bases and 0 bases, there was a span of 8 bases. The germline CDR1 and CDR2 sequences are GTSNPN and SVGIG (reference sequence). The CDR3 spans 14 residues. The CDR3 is CAWSLGDSNQPQHF. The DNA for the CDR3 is TGTGCCTGGAGTTTGGGGGATAGCAATCAGCCCCAGCATTTT.

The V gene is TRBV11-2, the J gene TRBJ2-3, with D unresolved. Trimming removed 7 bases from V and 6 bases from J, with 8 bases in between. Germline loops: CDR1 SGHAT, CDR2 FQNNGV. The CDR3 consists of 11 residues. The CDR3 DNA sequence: TGTGCCAGCACCCTCGGGGATACGCAGTATTTT. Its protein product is CASTLGDTQYF. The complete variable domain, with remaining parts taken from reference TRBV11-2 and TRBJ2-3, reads EAGVAQSPRYKIIEKRQSVAFWCNPISGHATLYWYQQILGQGPKLLIQFQNNGVVDDSQLPKDRFSAERLKGVDSTLKIQPAKLEDSAVYLCASTLGDTQYFGPGTRLTVL.

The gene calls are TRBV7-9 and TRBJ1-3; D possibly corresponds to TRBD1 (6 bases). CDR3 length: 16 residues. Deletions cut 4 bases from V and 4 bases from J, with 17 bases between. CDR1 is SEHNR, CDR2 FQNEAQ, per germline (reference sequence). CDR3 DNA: TGTGCCAGCAGCTCCGTTTTGGGGGCGGACGGAAACACCATATATTTT. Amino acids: CASSSVLGADGNTIYF.

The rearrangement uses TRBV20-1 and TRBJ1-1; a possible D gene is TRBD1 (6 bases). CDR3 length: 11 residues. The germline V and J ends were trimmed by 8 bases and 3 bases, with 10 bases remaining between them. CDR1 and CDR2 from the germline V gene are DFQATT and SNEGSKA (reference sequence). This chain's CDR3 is CSIQGDTEAFF. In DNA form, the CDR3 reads TGCAGTATACAGGGCGACACTGAAGCTTTCTTT.

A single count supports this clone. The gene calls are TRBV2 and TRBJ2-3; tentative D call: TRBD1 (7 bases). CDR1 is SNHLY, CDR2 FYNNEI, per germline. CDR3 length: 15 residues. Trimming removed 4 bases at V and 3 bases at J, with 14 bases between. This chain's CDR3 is CASSVQGGDTDTQYF. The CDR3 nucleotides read TGTGCCAGCAGTGTGCAGGGGGGTGATACAGATACGCAGTATTTT.

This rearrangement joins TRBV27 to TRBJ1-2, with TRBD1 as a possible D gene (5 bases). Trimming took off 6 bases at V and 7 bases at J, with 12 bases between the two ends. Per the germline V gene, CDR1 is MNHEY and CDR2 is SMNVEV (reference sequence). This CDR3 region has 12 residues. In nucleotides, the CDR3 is TGTGCCAGCAGGCGCGCCGGGGGTGGCTACACCTTC. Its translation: CASRRAGGGYTF.

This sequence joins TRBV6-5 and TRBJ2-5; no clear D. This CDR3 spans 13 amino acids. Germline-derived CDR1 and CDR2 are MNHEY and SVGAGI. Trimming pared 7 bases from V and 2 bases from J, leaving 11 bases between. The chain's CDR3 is CASMRRTQETQYF. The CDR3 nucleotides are TGTGCCAGCATGAGGAGAACTCAAGAGACCCAGTACTTC.

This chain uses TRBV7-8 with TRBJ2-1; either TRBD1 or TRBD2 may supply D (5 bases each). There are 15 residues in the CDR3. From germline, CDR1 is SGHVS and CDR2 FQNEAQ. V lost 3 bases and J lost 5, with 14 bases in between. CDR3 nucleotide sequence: TGTGCCAGCAGCTTCCTGGGACGCGTTAACAATGAGCAGTTCTTC. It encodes CASSFLGRVNNEQFF. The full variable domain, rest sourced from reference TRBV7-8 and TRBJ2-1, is GAGVSQSPRYKVAKRGQDVALRCDPISGHVSLFWYQQALGQGPEFLTYFQNEAQLDKSGLPSDRFFAERPEGSVSTLKIQRTQQEDSAVYLCASSFLGRVNNEQFFGPGTRLTVL.